These 10 T cell receptor beta chains originate from one sample sequenced in a study of blood T cell repertoires in COVID-19. Profiled with immunoSEQ multiplex PCR; TCRdb holds only in-frame clones, not every one. The sample contains about 220,000 clones, 80% to 90% of which appear only once. Sequencing was performed on PBMCs or T cells enriched from blood (not recorded which). These receptors were taken from a woman aged 50 to 60 with acute COVID-19.

In the case of this clone: A read error may account for a junction end that differs from germline. The genes are TRBV19 and TRBJ2-3; TRBD1 agrees at 9 bases. The CDR3 is 15 residues long. Germline V CDR1 and CDR2: LNHDA, SQIVND (reference sequence). The CDR3 nucleotides are TGTGCCAGTCGTATATCGGGACAGGGTTACGATACGCAGTATTTT. Translated, it gives CASRISGQGYDTQYF. The full variable domain, its missing parts supplied by reference TRBV19 and TRBJ2-3, is DGGITQSPKYLFRKEGQNVTLSCEQNLNHDAMYWYRQDPGQGLRLIYYSQIVNDFQKGDIAEGYSVSREKKESFPLTVTSAQKNPTAFYLCASRISGQGYDTQYFGPGTRLTVL.

The gene calls are TRBV18 and TRBJ2-5; perhaps TRBD2 as D (5 bases). Germline loops: CDR1 KGHSH, CDR2 LQKENI. V lost 0 bases and J lost 5, with 10 bases in between. The CDR3 totals 14 residues. The DNA for the CDR3 is TGTGCCAGCTCACCACCATACGGGAAGGAGACCCAGTACTTC. This gives the protein CASSPPYGKETQYF. Full variable domain (missing parts from reference TRBV18 and TRBJ2-5): NAGVMQNPRHLVRRRGQEARLRCSPMKGHSHVYWYRQLPEEGLKFMVYLQKENIIDESGMPKERFSAEFPKEGPSILRIQQVVRGDSAAYFCASSPPYGKETQYFGPGTRLLVL.

V and J are TRBV18 and TRBJ1-1; 10 bases agree with TRBD1. V dropped 4 bases and J dropped 0; count of bases not matched to a gene: 2. This CDR3 region has 15 residues. Per germline, CDR1 KGHSH and CDR2 LQKENI. CDR3 sequence: CASSLGQGMNTEAFF. The DNA of the CDR3 is TGTGCCAGCTCACTGGGACAGGGGATGAACACTGAAGCTTTCTTT.

The chain uses TRBV7-6 and TRBJ1-6; D gene uncertain. The germline V gene encodes CDR1 SGHVS and CDR2 FNYEAQ. The CDR3 contains 16 residues. V was clipped by 1 base and J by 2 bases, with 9 bases between them. The CDR3 DNA sequence: TGTGCCAGCAGCTTAGAGTCTCACACCTATAATTCACCCCTCCACTTT. Amino acids: CASSLESHTYNSPLHF.

This sequence joins TRBV27 and TRBJ1-2; D is ambiguous. The V and J ends lost 2 bases and 7 bases respectively, with 14 bases between them. The CDR3 totals 14 residues. Germline V gene lookup returns CDR1 MNHEY and CDR2 SMNVEV (reference sequence). CDR3: CASSLSYGSGGYTF. CDR3 in DNA: TGTGCCAGCAGTTTAAGTTACGGGTCCGGTGGCTACACCTTC.

V usage is TRBV4-2 and J usage is TRBJ2-1; D is unresolved. The CDR3 runs to 16 residues. Germline CDR1 and CDR2: LGHNA and YNFKEQ. Between the trimmed V and J ends, which lost 0 bases and 3 bases, there was a span of 12 bases. The CDR3 DNA is TGTGCCAGCAGCCAAGATAGGCAGGCGCTCTACAATGAGCAGTTCTTC. This sequence encodes CASSQDRQALYNEQFF.

There are a few counts of this clone. V usage is TRBV7-2 and J usage is TRBJ1-3, with TRBD1 matching over 7 bases. Germline V CDR1 and CDR2: SGHTA, FQGNSA. This CDR3 is built from 15 residues. The trim removed 5 bases at V and 0 bases at J, leaving 4 bases unmatched. The CDR3 protein is CASSRQGGSGNTIYF. The CDR3 bases are TGTGCCAGCAGCAGACAGGGAGGCTCTGGAAACACCATATATTTT. Using reference TRBV7-2 and TRBJ1-3 for the parts outside the CDR3, the full variable domain is GAGVSQSPSNKVTEKGKDVELRCDPISGHTALYWYRQSLGQGLEFLIYFQGNSAPDKSGLPSDRFSAERTGGSVSTLTIQRTQQEDSAVYLCASSRQGGSGNTIYFGEGSWLTVV.

The chain recombines TRBV30 with TRBJ1-2, with no clear D. The CDR3 totals 12 residues. Germline V CDR1 and CDR2: GTSNPN, SVGIG (reference sequence). The V and J ends lost 2 bases and 8 bases respectively, with 12 bases between them. The CDR3 spells CAWSPQLGGYTF. Here the CDR3 DNA reads TGTGCCTGGAGTCCCCAGCTGGGCGGCTACACCTTC.

The chain is built from TRBV19 and TRBJ2-1; 12 bases line up with TRBD2. Germline V gives CDR1 LNHDA, CDR2 SQIVND (reference sequence). The CDR3 has 19 residues. With 7 bases clipped from V and 0 bases from J, the junction kept 13 bases outside the gene matches. CDR3 loop: CASTSVVTSGRSSYNEQFF. CDR3 nucleotide sequence: TGTGCCAGTACTTCCGTCGTAACTAGCGGGAGGAGCTCCTACAATGAGCAGTTCTTC.

J is TRBJ2-7 and V is TRBV7-9; 12 nucleotides align to TRBD1. The CDR3 covers 14 residues. Germline CDR1 is SEHNR and CDR2 is FQNEAQ (reference sequence). V shed 4 bases, J shed 5 bases, and the junction held 3 bases outside the gene matches. This CDR3 reads CASSWGTGGDEQYF. DNA for the CDR3: TGTGCCAGCAGCTGGGGGACAGGGGGCGACGAGCAGTACTTC.